The next 19 T cell receptor beta chains were all read from a single sample in a study of blood T cell repertoires in COVID-19. Sequencing used immunoSEQ multiplex PCR; TCRdb keeps in-frame clones, though not all of them. The sample has 52,000 or so clones; about 78% are singletons. The sequenced sample was peripheral blood. Receptor source: a human donor in a cohort sampled during active COVID-19.

The V gene is TRBV19, the J gene TRBJ2-1; tentative D call: TRBD1 (5 bases). Deletions cut 1 base from V and 7 bases from J, with 17 bases between. This CDR3 comprises 16 residues. Germline loops: CDR1 LNHDA, CDR2 SQIVND (reference sequence). CDR3 coding DNA: TGTGCCAGTAGTATAGTAGTTCAGGGTTTTTGGAATGAGCAGTTCTTC. Its translation: CASSIVVQGFWNEQFF.

CDR3 sequence reads: CASKTSGAPYEQYF. The DNA for the CDR3 is TGCGCCAGCAAAACTAGCGGAGCTCCCTACGAGCAGTACTTC. V gene TRBV5-1 combines with J gene TRBJ2-7; 8 positions match TRBD2. V was pared by 6 bases and J by 2 bases, with 7 bases of the junction left unmatched. Germline V gene sequence: CDR1 SGHRS, CDR2 YFSETQ. The CDR3 spans 14 residues.

V usage is TRBV27 and J usage is TRBJ1-4; D gene ambiguous. The CDR3 loop spans 19 amino acids. Germline loops: CDR1 MNHEY, CDR2 SMNVEV (reference sequence). Trimming took 3 bases from V and 4 from J, leaving 24 bases between them. As DNA, the CDR3 is TGTGCCAGCAGTTTCTCCATGGACGTACGCCTAGGGAGTAATGAAAAACTGTTTTTT. It translates to CASSFSMDVRLGSNEKLFF.

This clone was detected once. This rearrangement joins TRBV28 to TRBJ1-5; 9 bases fit TRBD1. The junction had 7 bases not matched to a gene; V was cut back by 2 bases and J by 2 bases. Germline CDR1 reads MDHEN; CDR2 reads SYDVKM. CDR3 length: 17 amino acids. The CDR3 nucleotides read TGTGCCAGCAGTTTAATACAGGGGGCAGGGGGCAATCAGCCCCAGCATTTT. It codes for CASSLIQGAGGNQPQHF.

This chain links TRBV5-1 with TRBJ2-7; D possibly corresponds to TRBD2 (6 bases). Trimming cost V 0 bases and J 1 base, with 8 bases left between them. Germline-derived CDR1 and CDR2 are SGHRS and YFSETQ. CDR3 length equals 14 residues. CDR3: CASSLVGTSYEQYF. As DNA, the CDR3 is TGCGCCAGCAGCTTGGTGGGGACTTCCTACGAGCAGTACTTC.

The V and J genes are TRBV5-1 and TRBJ1-2; TRBD1 agrees at 8 bases. The CDR3 covers 15 residues. The J segment lost 4 bases and the V segment lost 0 bases, leaving 5 bases of the junction unmatched. Germline V gene lookup returns CDR1 SGHRS and CDR2 YFSETQ. CDR3 loop: CASSLGTGSRYGYTF. In nucleotides, the CDR3 is TGCGCCAGCAGCTTGGGGACAGGGAGCCGCTATGGCTACACCTTC.

V gene TRBV5-4 combines with J gene TRBJ1-4; no reliable D call. The V and J ends lost 0 bases and 3 bases respectively, with 6 bases between them. The CDR3 totals 14 residues. Per germline, CDR1 SGHNT and CDR2 YYREEE (reference sequence). The CDR3 sequence is CASSLAGANEKLFF. In DNA form, the CDR3 reads TGTGCCAGCAGCTTGGCGGGTGCTAATGAAAAACTGTTTTTT.

This clone was picked up one time. The chain employs TRBV7-9 and TRBJ1-2; 9 positions match TRBD1. Looked up from germline, CDR1 is SEHNR and CDR2 is FQNEAQ (reference sequence). With 5 bases clipped from V and 3 bases from J, the junction kept 4 bases outside the gene matches. The CDR3 has 14 residues. CDR3 nucleotides: TGTGCCAGCAGCATGACAGGGGGGGACTATGGCTACACCTTC. Translated: CASSMTGGDYGYTF.

There are a few counts of this clone. The chain employs TRBV28 and TRBJ1-5; TRBD1 agrees at 8 bases. CDR3 length equals 15 residues. V lost 2 bases to trimming and J lost 3 bases; unmatched junction nucleotides: 3. Germline CDR1 is MDHEN and CDR2 is SYDVKM. The CDR3: CASSLRQGINQPQHF. CDR3 coding DNA: TGTGCCAGCAGTTTACGACAGGGGATCAATCAGCCCCAGCATTTT.

The chain employs TRBV5-1 and TRBJ1-1; 9 bases match TRBD1. Germline CDR1 SGHRS, CDR2 YFSETQ. The J segment lost 8 bases and the V segment lost 2 bases, leaving 10 bases of the junction unmatched. CDR3 length: 15 residues. For the CDR3, the DNA is TGCGCCAGCAGCTTCCGACAGGGGGTAGGATCCGAAGCTTTCTTT. It translates to CASSFRQGVGSEAFF. The variable domain in full, with the rest retrieved from reference TRBV5-1 and TRBJ1-1, is KAGVTQTPRYLIKTRGQQVTLSCSPISGHRSVSWYQQTPGQGLQFLFEYFSETQRNKGNFPGRFSGRQFSNSRSEMNVSTLELGDSALYLCASSFRQGVGSEAFFGQGTRLTVV.

The chain couples TRBV5-4 to TRBJ2-7; TRBD2 matches at 12 bases. V lost 6 bases, J lost 4 bases, and 8 bases stayed unmatched. This CDR3 spans 15 amino acids. Germline V gene sequence: CDR1 SGHNT, CDR2 YYREEE (reference sequence). In nucleotides, the CDR3 is TGTGCCAGCACCCTAGCGGGGGGGCCACGGTACGAGCAGTACTTC. This codes for CASTLAGGPRYEQYF.

This clone was recorded only once. The V call is TRBV19, the J call TRBJ1-6; 9 nucleotides match TRBD1. The ends lost 8 bases at V and 8 bases at J; junction bases unmatched: 7. This CDR3 region has 14 residues. Germline lookup yields CDR1 LNHDA and CDR2 SQIVND (reference sequence). The CDR3 bases are TGTGCCAGTCTCCCGGGACAGGGACATTCACCCCTCCACTTT. Amino acid sequence: CASLPGQGHSPLHF.

Only a few counts were recorded for this clone. The same CDR3 can be traced to other DNA sequences in this sample. The V call is TRBV12-3 or TRBV12-4, the J call TRBJ1-2; perhaps TRBD1 as D (5 bases). The germline V and J ends were trimmed by 3 bases and 2 bases, with 7 bases remaining between them. This CDR3 comprises 13 residues. Here the CDR3 DNA reads TGTGCCAGCAGTTTCGACAGAAACTATGGCTACACCTTC. Residues: CASSFDRNYGYTF.

The genes are TRBV19 and TRBJ2-7; TRBD2 might be the D (5 bases). The germline V gene has CDR1 LNHDA and CDR2 SQIVND (reference sequence). The length of the CDR3 is 14 residues. Trimming removed 1 base at V and 3 bases at J, with 10 bases between. CDR3 DNA: TGTGCCAGTAGTATAGGCGGACTCGGCTACGAGCAGTACTTC. As protein: CASSIGGLGYEQYF.

This clone has a handful of counts. V usage is TRBV3-1 (or the pseudogene TRBV3-2) and J usage is TRBJ2-1, with TRBD2 identical over 14 bases. Germline loops: CDR1 LGHDT, CDR2 YNNKEL (reference sequence). Germline trimming cut 3 bases from V and 4 bases from J; bases unmatched to any gene: 5. CDR3 length: 17 residues. CDR3 nucleotide sequence: TGTGCCAGCAGCCATGGGACTAGCGGGAGAGCGTACAATGAGCAGTTCTTC. This gives the protein CASSHGTSGRAYNEQFF.

The chain joins TRBV18 to TRBJ2-5; weak D call: TRBD2 (7 bases). V dropped 3 bases and J dropped 2 bases, with 13 bases sitting between them. Germline lookup yields CDR1 KGHSH and CDR2 LQKENI. This CDR3 has 15 residues. This CDR3 reads CASSPGAGAQETQYF. As DNA, the CDR3 is TGTGCCAGCTCACCCGGGGCGGGGGCTCAAGAGACCCAGTACTTC.

The rearrangement links TRBV2 to TRBJ1-6, with 10 bases matching TRBD1. This CDR3 has 15 amino acids. V shed 6 bases and J 9 bases; nucleotides not matched to a gene: 8. The germline gives CDR1 SNHLY, CDR2 FYNNEI. The CDR3 DNA reads as TGTGCCAGCAGGGGGGGGACAGGGGAGAGTTCACCCCTCCACTTT. It is translated as CASRGGTGESSPLHF. Full variable domain (remainder filled in from reference TRBV2 and TRBJ1-6): EPEVTQTPSHQVTQMGQEVILRCVPISNHLYFYWYRQILGQKVEFLVSFYNNEISEKSEIFDDQFSVERPDGSNFTLKIRSTKLEDSAMYFCASRGGTGESSPLHFGNGTRLTVT.

The V and J genes are TRBV27 and TRBJ1-5; TRBD1 aligns across 7 bases. V was pared by 6 bases and J by 0 bases, with 5 bases of the junction left unmatched. Per the germline V gene, CDR1 is MNHEY and CDR2 is SMNVEV (reference sequence). This CDR3 has 15 residues. The CDR3 loop reads CASSTNRGSNQPQHF. The CDR3, as DNA: TGTGCCAGCAGCACCAACAGGGGTAGCAATCAGCCCCAGCATTTT.

This clone was observed a few times. The genes are TRBV30 and TRBJ1-2; D perhaps matches TRBD1 (5 bases). This CDR3 is built from 13 residues. V shed 2 bases and J shed 0 bases, with 7 bases lying between them. Germline V gene sequence: CDR1 GTSNPN, CDR2 SVGIG (reference sequence). CDR3 sequence: CAWSPRANYGYTF. The CDR3 nucleotides read TGTGCCTGGAGTCCCAGGGCTAACTATGGCTACACCTTC. Full variable domain (remainder filled in from reference TRBV30 and TRBJ1-2): SQTIHQWPATLVQPVGSPLSLECTVEGTSNPNLYWYRQAAGRGLQLLFYSVGIGQISSEVPQNLSASRPQDRQFILSSKKLLLSDSGFYLCAWSPRANYGYTFGSGTRLTVV.